A selection of T cell receptor beta chains follows, all from one sample in a study of blood T cell repertoires in COVID-19. Only in-frame clones appear in the TCRdb table, and some are missing; sequencing was by immunoSEQ multiplex PCR. The data hold roughly 250,000 clones, with 82% observed a single time. Source material: peripheral blood. These receptors were collected from a woman older than 75 with active or convalescent COVID-19. The CDR3 runs from the conserved cysteine through the conserved F or W. A D gene is named only where the DNA matches it firmly. Size tells how often a clone was seen (once, few, many) or the class of an expanded clone, and some rows leave it out.

j_call clone_size v_call d_call cdr3_aa cdr3_nt
TRBJ1-2 few TRBV2 - CASSSPGRGRGYTF TGTGCCAGCAGTTCACCGGGGAGGGGGAGAGGCTACACCTTC
TRBJ2-7 - TRBV5-1 - CASSLDGAYEQYF TGCGCCAGCAGCTTGGATGGGGCGTACGAGCAGTACTTC
TRBJ2-3 - TRBV24-1 TRBD2 CATSDINSGSTDTQYF TGTGCCACCAGTGATATAAATAGCGGGAGCACAGATACGCAGTATTTT
TRBJ2-6 - TRBV2 TRBD2 CASSVPLAANSGANVLTF TGTGCCAGCAGTGTCCCCCTAGCGGCAAACTCTGGGGCCAACGTCCTGACTTTC
TRBJ2-5 - TRBV3-1/TRBV3-2 - CASSLSQGPSETQYF TGTGCCAGCAGCCTGAGCCAGGGCCCGTCGGAGACCCAGTACTTC
TRBJ1-1 few TRBV28 - CASSLYGGENTEAFF TGTGCCAGCAGTTTATACGGGGGTGAGAACACTGAAGCTTTCTTT
TRBJ1-2 - TRBV19 - CASRENTGRDGYTF TGTGCCAGCAGGGAAAACACAGGGAGAGATGGCTACACCTTC
TRBJ1-5 few TRBV12-3/TRBV12-4 - CASSRGGERAQHF TGTGCCAGCAGTCGGGGAGGCGAGAGGGCCCAGCATTTT
TRBJ1-5 - TRBV5-3 - CARSLAKLGYSNQPQHF TGTGCCAGAAGCTTGGCCAAACTCGGTTATAGCAATCAGCCCCAGCATTTT
TRBJ1-4 - TRBV6-5 - CASQRREGRNEKLFF TGTGCCAGCCAACGCCGCGAGGGCCGTAATGAAAAACTGTTTTTT
TRBJ1-3 once TRBV3-1/TRBV3-2 TRBD1 CASSQGVGQGGNTIYF TGTGCCAGCAGCCAAGGAGTGGGACAGGGGGGAAACACCATATATTTT
TRBJ2-2 - TRBV27 TRBD1 CASSLGQQGTGELFF TGTGCCAGCAGTTTAGGCCAACAGGGGACCGGGGAGCTGTTTTTT
TRBJ1-3 - TRBV30 - CAWEWGGSGNTIYF TGTGCCTGGGAGTGGGGGGGCTCTGGAAACACCATATATTTT
TRBJ2-3 - TRBV10-3 - CAISEQTDTQYF TGTGCCATCAGTGAGCAGACAGATACGCAGTATTTT
TRBJ2-2 - TRBV5-1 TRBD2 CASSELAGAGELFF TGCGCCAGCAGCGAACTAGCGGGGGCCGGGGAGCTGTTTTTT
TRBJ1-1 once TRBV6-5 - CASSRGGMNTEAFF TGTGCCAGCAGTCGGGGGGGAATGAACACTGAAGCTTTCTTT
TRBJ2-1 once TRBV7-9 TRBD2 CASSLSGGSYNEQFF TGTGCCAGCAGCTTAAGCGGGGGGTCCTACAATGAGCAGTTCTTC
TRBJ1-4 - TRBV28 TRBD1 CASSSTGAWGTNEKLFF TGTGCCAGCAGTTCTACAGGGGCCTGGGGCACTAATGAAAAACTGTTTTTT
TRBJ2-2 - TRBV10-3 TRBD2 CAIRPGLAAGELFF TGTGCCATCAGACCGGGACTAGCGGCCGGGGAGCTGTTTTTT
TRBJ1-5 - TRBV27 - CASSSSGNWDSNQPQHF TGTGCCAGCAGTTCCTCAGGGAACTGGGATAGCAATCAGCCCCAGCATTTT
TRBJ2-3 few TRBV5-1 - CASSLTGPDTQYF TGCGCCAGCAGCTTGACAGGGCCAGATACGCAGTATTTT
TRBJ2-1 few TRBV24-1 TRBD1 CATSDSRMDRGNEQFF TGTGCCACCAGTGATTCACGAATGGACAGGGGAAATGAGCAGTTCTTC
TRBJ2-1 - TRBV6-5 TRBD2 CASSYMNIGEGEQFF TGTGCCAGCAGTTATATGAATATAGGGGAGGGTGAGCAGTTCTTC